Below are 27 T cell receptor beta chains sequenced from a single sample in a study of CD8+ T cells in alopecia areata (dated by TCRdb to 2017 to 2018). The intended sense of this specimen's time point label: about 5 months on oral tofacitinib. Reading the label with the study, this specimen's treatment or condition is: oral pan-JAK inhibitor, 5-10 mg twice daily. Library method: the immunoSEQ multiplex PCR assay. For TCR sequencing, RNA was extracted from every sample and reverse transcribed into cDNA to serve as template. What TCRdb holds here is the immuneACCESS table cut down to in-frame rearrangements. Part of the clones is not present; checked against another copy, under half of the missing clones reflect an unresolved V gene, and the others are unexplained. The sample includes about 90,000 clones, with about 40% observed a single time. Together, the top ten hold roughly a sixth of the sample.

The input for sequencing was CD8+ T cells sorted from blood, taken at week 24, from a patient treated with tofacitinib. These receptors were collected from a human donor with alopecia areata.

This clone was counted only a few times. The CDR3 reads CSVEIRLGTQHF. The CDR3 coding sequence is TGCAGCGTTGAAATTCGCCTAGGTACCCAGCATTTT. The chain employs TRBV29-1 and TRBJ1-5, with D unclear. This CDR3 spans 12 amino acids. Germline values: CDR1 SQVTM, CDR2 ANQGSEA. V lost 2 bases, J lost 11 bases, and 13 bases lay in between.

CDR3 loop: CSAPTYYEQYF. DNA for the CDR3: TGCAGTGCCCCGACCTACTACGAGCAGTACTTC. The V and J genes are TRBV20-1 and TRBJ2-7; D gene ambiguous. V lost 6 bases and J lost 3, with 9 bases in between. CDR3 size: 11 residues. Per the germline V gene, CDR1 is DFQATT and CDR2 is SNEGSKA (reference sequence).

V and J are TRBV4-1 and TRBJ1-5; TRBD1 agrees at 10 bases. Germline V CDR1 and CDR2: MGHRA, YSYEKL. This CDR3 comprises 15 residues. The J segment lost 3 bases and the V segment lost 4 bases, leaving 3 bases of the junction unmatched. The CDR3 DNA sequence: TGCGCCAGCAGCCTTGGGACAGGGGCCAATCAGCCCCAGCATTTT. This translates into CASSLGTGANQPQHF.

This clone turned up a few times. The chain uses TRBV30 and TRBJ2-3; D uncertain. V lost 8 bases, J lost 1 base, and 19 bases lay in between. This CDR3 has 15 amino acids. Per germline, CDR1 GTSNPN and CDR2 SVGIG (reference sequence). This CDR3 reads CARGRTRSRTDTQYF. The CDR3 nucleotides are TGTGCCCGAGGTCGCACCAGGTCCCGCACAGATACGCAGTATTTT.

The CDR3 DNA follows: TGTGCCAGCAGGGTAGGGGGTCTGGGGGCCAACGTCCTGACTTTC. Translation: CASRVGGLGANVLTF. The chain links TRBV5-4 to TRBJ2-6; tentative D call: TRBD1 (6 bases). The CDR3 extends over 15 amino acids. Germline CDR1 reads SGHNT; CDR2 reads YYREEE (reference sequence). Trimming took 5 bases from V and 4 from J, leaving 13 bases between them.

This clone was counted only a few times. The gene calls are TRBV12-5 and TRBJ1-1; TRBD1 is a possible D gene (5 bases). CDR1 and CDR2 from the germline V gene are LGHNT and FRNRAP. The CDR3 loop spans 13 amino acids. With 6 bases removed from V and 0 bases from J, the gap between germline ends came to 8 bases. DNA of the CDR3: TGTGCTAGTGGCCAGGGAGTGAACACTGAAGCTTTCTTT. Protein: CASGQGVNTEAFF.

This chain uses TRBV5-1 with TRBJ2-4; D might be TRBD1 (6 bases). Looked up from germline, CDR1 is SGHRS and CDR2 is YFSETQ. CDR3 length: 17 amino acids. V lost 0 bases and J lost 0, with 13 bases in between. In DNA form, the CDR3 reads TGCGCCAGCAGCTTGGCCCCAGGGGTCCTAGCCAAAAACATTCAGTACTTC. Translating it yields CASSLAPGVLAKNIQYF.

The chain links TRBV5-1 to TRBJ2-3, with 13 bases identical to TRBD2. V lost 4 bases to trimming and J lost 3 bases; unmatched junction nucleotides: 5. Germline V gene data show CDR1 as SGHRS and CDR2 as YFSETQ. The CDR3 has 16 amino acids. The CDR3 DNA follows: TGCGCCAGCAGCGGGGGGACTAGCGGGACAACAGATACGCAGTATTTT. It codes for CASSGGTSGTTDTQYF.

This clone was seen a handful of times. The rearrangement joins TRBV5-1 to TRBJ2-7, with 7 bases matching TRBD1. The CDR3 has 14 amino acids. After removal of 3 bases from V and 0 bases from J, the junction contained 3 bases not matched to a gene. Germline CDR1 SGHRS, CDR2 YFSETQ. CDR3 sequence reads: CASSSGDSSYEQYF. DNA for the CDR3: TGCGCCAGCAGCTCTGGGGACAGCTCCTACGAGCAGTACTTC.

The chain links TRBV7-9 to TRBJ1-2; TRBD1 agrees at 7 bases. After removal of 3 bases from V and 4 bases from J, the junction contained 8 bases not matched to a gene. Germline values: CDR1 SEHNR, CDR2 FQNEAQ (reference sequence). This CDR3 has 15 amino acids. The DNA of the CDR3 is TGTGCCAGCAGCTTCCCGACAGGGAACCTCTATGGCTACACCTTC. Its translation: CASSFPTGNLYGYTF.

The chain links TRBV29-1 to TRBJ1-4; D perhaps matches TRBD1 (5 bases). Trimming stripped 7 bases from V and 0 bases from J, with 9 bases between. The CDR3 is 13 amino acids. Germline loops: CDR1 SQVTM, CDR2 ANQGSEA. The CDR3 protein is CSARGATNEKLFF. The CDR3 nucleotides are TGCAGCGCGAGAGGGGCAACTAATGAAAAACTGTTTTTT.

The chain links TRBV25-1 to TRBJ2-7; no firm D call. With 6 bases removed from V and 6 bases from J, the gap between germline ends came to 12 bases. Per the germline V gene, CDR1 is MGHDK and CDR2 is SYGVNS. The length of the CDR3 is 12 residues. The CDR3 region has the DNA TGTGCCAGCAGCGACCTAACGGGCGAGCAGTACTTC. Residues: CASSDLTGEQYF.

The rearrangement links TRBV6-1 to TRBJ2-2; unclear D gene. V gave up 5 bases and J gave up 8 bases, with 6 bases separating them. The CDR3 runs 11 residues. Germline V CDR1 and CDR2: MNHNS, SASEGT. This CDR3 reads CASSYGGELFF. The CDR3 coding sequence is TGTGCCAGCAGTTACGGGGGGGAGCTGTTTTTT.

This rearrangement joins TRBV15 to TRBJ1-5; D is unresolved. Germline V gene data show CDR1 as LNHNV and CDR2 as YYDKDF (reference sequence). This CDR3 region has 12 residues. The germline V and J ends were trimmed by 3 bases and 4 bases, with 4 bases remaining between them. The CDR3 sequence is CATSSTNQPQHF. In nucleotides, the CDR3 is TGTGCCACCAGCAGCACTAATCAGCCCCAGCATTTT.

This clone was counted only a few times. The rearrangement joins TRBV4-1 to TRBJ2-7, with D perhaps TRBD1 or TRBD2 (6 bases each). Germline-derived CDR1 and CDR2 are MGHRA and YSYEKL. This CDR3 spans 15 amino acids. The V and J ends lost 1 base and 2 bases respectively, with 12 bases between them. The CDR3 sequence is CASSQGSGAPYEQYF. The CDR3 coding sequence is TGCGCCAGCAGCCAAGGATCGGGGGCCCCCTACGAGCAGTACTTC.

V and J are TRBV7-2 and TRBJ2-7; D gene uncertain. This CDR3 comprises 12 residues. Trimming pared 3 bases from V and 1 base from J, leaving 4 bases between. Germline lookup yields CDR1 SGHTA and CDR2 FQGNSA. The DNA for the CDR3 is TGTGCCAGCAGCTTCTTGTCCTACGAGCAGTACTTC. This translates into CASSFLSYEQYF.

This clone was picked up a small number of times. The rearrangement links TRBV7-9 to TRBJ1-2, with no clear D. The CDR3 runs 13 residues. V was pared by 1 base and J by 2 bases, with 5 bases between. CDR1 and CDR2 (germline): SEHNR, FQNEAQ (reference sequence). DNA for the CDR3: TGTGCCAGCAGCTTAGGAGGGAACTATGGCTACACCTTC. Protein sequence: CASSLGGNYGYTF.

This clone showed up just once. This chain joins TRBV27 and TRBJ1-2, with no clear D. Trimming shortened V by 6 bases and J by 0 bases, and 8 bases separated the two germline ends. The CDR3 runs to 13 residues. Looked up from germline, CDR1 is MNHEY and CDR2 is SMNVEV (reference sequence). The CDR3 region has the DNA TGTGCCAGCAGACTCGGTTCTAACTATGGCTACACCTTC. It is translated as CASRLGSNYGYTF.

The chain links TRBV29-1 to TRBJ1-2; no reliable D call. Germline CDR1 SQVTM, CDR2 ANQGSEA. There are 14 residues in the CDR3. V was clipped by 0 bases and J by 4 bases, with 12 bases between them. The CDR3: CSVEERVTSYGYTF. The DNA for the CDR3 is TGCAGCGTTGAAGAGAGAGTTACTAGCTATGGCTACACCTTC. Drawing the rest from reference TRBV29-1 and TRBJ1-2, the complete variable domain is SAVISQKPSRDICQRGTSLTIQCQVDSQVTMMFWYRQQPGQSLTLIATANQGSEATYESGFVIDKFPISRPNLTFSTLTVSNMSPEDSSIYLCSVEERVTSYGYTFGSGTRLTVV.

This clone has a handful of counts. The J gene is TRBJ2-1, the V gene TRBV29-1, with D perhaps matching TRBD1 or TRBD2 (5 bases each). From germline, CDR1 is SQVTM and CDR2 ANQGSEA. CDR3 size: 10 residues. V lost 6 bases, J lost 9 bases, and 9 bases lay in between. CDR3 in DNA: TGCAGCGTAAGGGGAGTTGAGCAGTTCTTC. Protein product: CSVRGVEQFF.

The chain combines TRBV9 with TRBJ2-5; 9 bases are shared with TRBD2. The CDR3 consists of 15 residues. V gave up 3 bases and J gave up 3 bases; unmatched junction bases: 6. Germline V gives CDR1 SGDLS, CDR2 YYNGEE. The CDR3 nucleotides are TGTGCCAGCAGCGCCGGACTAGCGAATAAAGAGACCCAGTACTTC. Translating gives CASSAGLANKETQYF.

The V call is TRBV5-1, the J call TRBJ2-3, with a weak D call TRBD2 (7 bases). The CDR3 covers 16 residues. Looked up from germline, CDR1 is SGHRS and CDR2 is YFSETQ. Trimming removed 4 bases at V and 2 bases at J, with 17 bases between. CDR3 sequence (DNA): TGCGCCAGCAGCGGGGGGGACATCTCTACCACAGATACGCAGTATTTT. This translates into CASSGGDISTTDTQYF. Complete variable domain (other parts from reference TRBV5-1 and TRBJ2-3): KAGVTQTPRYLIKTRGQQVTLSCSPISGHRSVSWYQQTPGQGLQFLFEYFSETQRNKGNFPGRFSGRQFSNSRSEMNVSTLELGDSALYLCASSGGDISTTDTQYFGPGTRLTVL.

The J gene is TRBJ1-5, the V gene TRBV2; D gene unclear. The CDR3 totals 14 residues. Trimming took off 6 bases at V and 2 bases at J, with 11 bases between the two ends. Germline assignment: CDR1 SNHLY and CDR2 FYNNEI. The CDR3 loop is CASRVTGGNQPQHF. CDR3 DNA sequence: TGTGCCAGCAGGGTGACTGGAGGCAATCAGCCCCAGCATTTT.

The chain carries TRBV9 and TRBJ1-4; no definite D call. Per the germline V gene, CDR1 is SGDLS and CDR2 is YYNGEE. The CDR3 length is 14 residues. V was pared by 2 bases and J by 5 bases, with 10 bases between. Here the CDR3 reads CASSVDGTNEKLFF. The DNA for the CDR3 is TGTGCCAGCAGCGTGGACGGTACAAATGAAAAACTGTTTTTT.

The rearrangement joins TRBV2 to TRBJ2-3; D is undetermined. The CDR3 has 16 amino acids. Germline V gene data show CDR1 as SNHLY and CDR2 as FYNNEI. V lost 2 bases and J lost 0, with 12 bases in between. CDR3 amino acids: CASSESWGTSTDTQYF. Here the CDR3 DNA reads TGTGCCAGCAGTGAAAGTTGGGGTACTAGCACAGATACGCAGTATTTT.

This clone was counted a single time. The V gene is TRBV6-6, the J gene TRBJ1-1, with TRBD1 matching 7 bases. V shed 6 bases and J 1 base; nucleotides not matched to a gene: 2. Germline assignment: CDR1 MNHNY and CDR2 SVGAGI (reference sequence). The CDR3 consists of 13 residues. This chain's CDR3 is CASRGQPNTEAFF. The CDR3 region has the DNA TGTGCCAGCAGGGGACAGCCGAACACTGAAGCTTTCTTT.

This clone occurred a few times. The gene calls are TRBV9 and TRBJ2-1; D not certain. Germline assignment: CDR1 SGDLS and CDR2 YYNGEE. The CDR3 spans 12 residues. With 3 bases removed from V and 8 bases from J, the gap between germline ends came to 9 bases. CDR3 bases: TGTGCCAGCAGCGCCCTTACCGATGAGCAGTTCTTC. This sequence encodes CASSALTDEQFF.